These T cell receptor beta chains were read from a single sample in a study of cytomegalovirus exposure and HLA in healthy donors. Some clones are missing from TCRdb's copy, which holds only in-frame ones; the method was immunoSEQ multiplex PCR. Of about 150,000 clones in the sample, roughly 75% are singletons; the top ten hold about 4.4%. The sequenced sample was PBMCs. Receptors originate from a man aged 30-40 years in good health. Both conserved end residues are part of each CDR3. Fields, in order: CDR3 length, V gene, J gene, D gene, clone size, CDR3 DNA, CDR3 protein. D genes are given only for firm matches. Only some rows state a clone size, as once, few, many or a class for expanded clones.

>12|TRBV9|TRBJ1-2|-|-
TGTGCCAGCAGCGTCGGGGTATATGGCTACACCTTC
CASSVGVYGYTF
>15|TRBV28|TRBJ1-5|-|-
TGTGCCAGCAGACCTCCCTCAGGATACAATCAGCCCCAGCATTTT
CASRPPSGYNQPQHF
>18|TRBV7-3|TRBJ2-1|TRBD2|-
TGTGCCAGCAGCTTAACCCCGGCTAGCGGGGTCTTCTACAATGAGCAGTTCTTC
CASSLTPASGVFYNEQFF
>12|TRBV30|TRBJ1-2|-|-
TGTGCCTGGAACGGGGGGAACTATGGCTACACCTTC
CAWNGGNYGYTF
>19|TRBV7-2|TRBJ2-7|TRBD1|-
TGTGCCAGCAGCTTAGGATTTGTCAGGGGGCGCACAGGGGCCTACGAGCAGTACTTC
CASSLGFVRGRTGAYEQYF
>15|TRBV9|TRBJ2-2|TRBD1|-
TGTGCCAGCAGCGTAGAGTCAGGGGGCACCGGGGAGCTGTTTTTT
CASSVESGGTGELFF
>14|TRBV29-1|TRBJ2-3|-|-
TGCAGCGCTGACGCAGGGGAAGGTTGGGATACGCAGTATTTT
CSADAGEGWDTQYF
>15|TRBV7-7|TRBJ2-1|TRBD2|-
TGTGCTAGCAGCTCGGGACTAGCGGGAGGAAATGAGCAGTTCTTC
CASSSGLAGGNEQFF
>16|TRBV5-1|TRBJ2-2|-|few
TGCGCCAGCAGCTTGGGATTCGGGGCGAACACCGGGGAGCTGTTTTTT
CASSLGFGANTGELFF
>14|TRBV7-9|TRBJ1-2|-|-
TGTGCCAGCAGCTTAGAGTCAGGGCCATATGGCTACACCTTC
CASSLESGPYGYTF
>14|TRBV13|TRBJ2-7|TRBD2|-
TGTGCCAGCACCGGGACTAGCGGGAACTACGAGCAGTACTTC
CASTGTSGNYEQYF
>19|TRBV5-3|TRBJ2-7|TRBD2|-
TGTGCCAGAAGGGCCGTGGGGGAGCCGACTAGCGGGAGTTCCTACGAGCAGTACTTC
CARRAVGEPTSGSSYEQYF
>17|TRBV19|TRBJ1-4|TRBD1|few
TGTGCCAGTAGCCCCCGACAGGGACTTGCAACTAATGAAAAACTGTTTTTT
CASSPRQGLATNEKLFF
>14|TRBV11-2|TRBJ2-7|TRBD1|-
TGTGCCAGCAGCCCCGACAGGGGCCCCTACGAGCAGTACTTC
CASSPDRGPYEQYF
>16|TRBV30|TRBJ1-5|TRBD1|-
TGTGCCTGGACCAGACAGGGGGAAGTCAGCAATCAGCCCCAGCATTTT
CAWTRQGEVSNQPQHF
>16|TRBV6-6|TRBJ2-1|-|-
TGTGCCAGCAGTTTGCTAGTAGGGAGTTCGGGGAATGAGCAGTTCTTC
CASSLLVGSSGNEQFF
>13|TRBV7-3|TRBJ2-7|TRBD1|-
TGTGCCAGCAGCCCAGGGACAGCTGGCGAGCAGTACTTC
CASSPGTAGEQYF
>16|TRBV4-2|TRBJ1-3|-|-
TGTGCCAGCAGCCAAGGTTCCTGGAGCTCTGGAAACACCATATATTTT
CASSQGSWSSGNTIYF
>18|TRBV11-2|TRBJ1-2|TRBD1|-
TGTGCCAGCAGTTCACCCCGGGACAGGCGTTTGGATTTTGGGGGCTACACCTTC
CASSSPRDRRLDFGGYTF
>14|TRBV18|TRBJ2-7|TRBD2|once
TGTGCCAGCTCAGGACTAGCGGGAGTGGAAGAGCAGTACTTC
CASSGLAGVEEQYF
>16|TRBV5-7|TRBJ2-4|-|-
TGTGCCAGCAGCTTGGCTTGGGGGGTAACCAAAAACATTCAGTACTTC
CASSLAWGVTKNIQYF
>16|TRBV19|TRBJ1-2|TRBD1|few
TGTGCCAGTAGATATTCCGGGACAGCCTTAAACTATGGCTACACCTTC
CASRYSGTALNYGYTF
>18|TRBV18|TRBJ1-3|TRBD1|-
TGTGCCAGCTCACCATTCGAAGGTCAGGGGGCATCTGGAAACACCATATATTTT
CASSPFEGQGASGNTIYF
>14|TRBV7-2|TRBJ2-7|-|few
TGTGCCAGCAGCTCCGAGACAGGCAACTACGAGCAGTACTTC
CASSSETGNYEQYF
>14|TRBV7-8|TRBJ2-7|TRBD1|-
TGTGCCAGCAGCTCATCCGGGACAGGGGCAAGGCAACGTTTC
CASSSSGTGARQRF
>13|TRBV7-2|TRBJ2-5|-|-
TGTGCCAGCAGCTCACAGGGCCCAGAGACCCAGTACTTC
CASSSQGPETQYF
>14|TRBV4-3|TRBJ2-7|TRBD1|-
TGCGCCAGCAGCCAAGAACAGGGGTCTTGGGAGCAGTACTTC
CASSQEQGSWEQYF
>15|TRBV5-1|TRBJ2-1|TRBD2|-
TGCGCCAGCAGCTTGGGGCTAGCGGGAGGGGGTGAGCAGTTCTTC
CASSLGLAGGGEQFF
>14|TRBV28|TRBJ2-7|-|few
TGTGCCAGCAGTTTTCGGAGGGTCTCCTACGAGCAGTACTTC
CASSFRRVSYEQYF
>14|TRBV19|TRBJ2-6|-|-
TGTGCCAGTCTTCCAGGGTCTGGGGCCAACGTCCTGACTTTC
CASLPGSGANVLTF
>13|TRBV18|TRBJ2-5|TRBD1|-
TGTGCCAGCTCATCAACAGGGGAAGAGACCCAGTACTTC
CASSSTGEETQYF
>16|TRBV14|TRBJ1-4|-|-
TGTGCCAGCAGCGTTCTAAGGGGGGGATGGAATGAAAAACTGTTTTTT
CASSVLRGGWNEKLFF
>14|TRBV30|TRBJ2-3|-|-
TGTGCCTTCTCGCATTTTGGCGGGACAGATACGCAGTATTTT
CAFSHFGGTDTQYF
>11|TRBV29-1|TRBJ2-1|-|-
TGCAGCGTTGCGGGGGACAATGAGCAGTTCTTC
CSVAGDNEQFF
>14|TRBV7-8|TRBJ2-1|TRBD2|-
TGTGCCAGCAGCTTAGTACTAGCGGGCAATGAGCAGTTCTTC
CASSLVLAGNEQFF
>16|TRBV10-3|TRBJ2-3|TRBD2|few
TGTGCCATCAGCCCGAGCGGGGGGGTCAGCACAGATACGCAGTATTTT
CAISPSGGVSTDTQYF
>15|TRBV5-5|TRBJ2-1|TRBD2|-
TGTGCCAGCAGCCCGACTAGCGGGTCGTACAATGAGCAGTTCTTC
CASSPTSGSYNEQFF
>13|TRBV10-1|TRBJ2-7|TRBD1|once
TGCGCCAGCAGCCGGACAGGGGGATACGAGCAGTACTTC
CASSRTGGYEQYF
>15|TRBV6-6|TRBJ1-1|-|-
TGTGCCAGCAGTTACTGGTCAGGAGGCAACACTGAAGCTTTCTTT
CASSYWSGGNTEAFF
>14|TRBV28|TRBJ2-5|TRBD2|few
TGTGCCAGCAGTTTAGTCGGGAGGCCTCAGACCCAGTACTTC
CASSLVGRPQTQYF
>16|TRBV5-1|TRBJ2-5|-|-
TGCGCCAGCAGCTTGGCCGTAGGGGAGGTAGGAGAGACCCAGTACTTC
CASSLAVGEVGETQYF
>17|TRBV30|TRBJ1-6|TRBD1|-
TGTGCCTGGAGAGTGGACAGGTCGAGCTCCTATAATTCACCCCTCCACTTT
CAWRVDRSSSYNSPLHF
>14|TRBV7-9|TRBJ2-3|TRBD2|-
TGTGCCAGCAGCCCGGGACTAGCTATTGATACGCAGTATTTT
CASSPGLAIDTQYF
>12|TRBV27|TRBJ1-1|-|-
TGTGCCAGCCCCTCTCGGTGCACTGAAGCTTTCTTT
CASPSRCTEAFF
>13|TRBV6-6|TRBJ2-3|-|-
TGTGCCAGCGGAATGGGGAGCTTAGATACGCAGTATTTT
CASGMGSLDTQYF
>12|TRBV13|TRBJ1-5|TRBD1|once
TGTGCCAGCAACACAGGGGGTCAGCCCCAGCATTTT
CASNTGGQPQHF
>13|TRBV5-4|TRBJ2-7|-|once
TGTGCCAGCAGCTTGACTACTGATTACGAGCAGTACTTC
CASSLTTDYEQYF
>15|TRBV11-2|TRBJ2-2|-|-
TGTGCCAGCAGCTTAGTAGTGAGCCTCACCGGGGAGCTGTTTTTT
CASSLVVSLTGELFF